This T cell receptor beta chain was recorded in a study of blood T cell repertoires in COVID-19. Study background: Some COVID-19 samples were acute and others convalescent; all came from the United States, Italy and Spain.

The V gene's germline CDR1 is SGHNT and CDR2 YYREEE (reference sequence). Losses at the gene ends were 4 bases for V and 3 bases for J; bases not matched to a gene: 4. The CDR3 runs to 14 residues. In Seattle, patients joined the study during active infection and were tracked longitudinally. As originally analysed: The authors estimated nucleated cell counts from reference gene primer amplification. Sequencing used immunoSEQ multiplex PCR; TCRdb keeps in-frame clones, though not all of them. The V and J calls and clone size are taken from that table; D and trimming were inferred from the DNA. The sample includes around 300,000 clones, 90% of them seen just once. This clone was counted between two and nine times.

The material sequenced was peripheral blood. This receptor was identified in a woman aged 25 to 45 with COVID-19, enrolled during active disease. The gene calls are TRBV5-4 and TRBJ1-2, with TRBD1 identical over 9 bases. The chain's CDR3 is CASSQWTGDYGYTF. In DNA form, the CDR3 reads TGTGCCAGCAGCCAATGGACAGGGGACTATGGCTACACCTTC.